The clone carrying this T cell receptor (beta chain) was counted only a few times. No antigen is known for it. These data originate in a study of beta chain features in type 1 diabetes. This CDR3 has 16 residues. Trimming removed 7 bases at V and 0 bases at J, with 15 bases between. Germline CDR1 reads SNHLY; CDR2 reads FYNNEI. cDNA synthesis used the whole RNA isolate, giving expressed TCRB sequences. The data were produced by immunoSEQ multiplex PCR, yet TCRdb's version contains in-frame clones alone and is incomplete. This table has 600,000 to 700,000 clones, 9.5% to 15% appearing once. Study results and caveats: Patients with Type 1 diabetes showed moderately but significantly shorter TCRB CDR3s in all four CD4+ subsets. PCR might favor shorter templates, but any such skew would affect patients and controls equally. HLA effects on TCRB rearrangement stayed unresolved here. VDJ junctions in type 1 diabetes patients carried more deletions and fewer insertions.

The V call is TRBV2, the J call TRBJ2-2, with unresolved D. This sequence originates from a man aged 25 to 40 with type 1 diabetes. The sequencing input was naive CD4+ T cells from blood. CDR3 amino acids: CASIKVSDPNTGELFF. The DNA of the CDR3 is TGTGCCAGCATAAAGGTGTCAGACCCGAACACCGGGGAGCTGTTTTTT.